These T cell receptor beta chains were read from a single sample in a study of blood T cell repertoires in COVID-19. Profiled with immunoSEQ multiplex PCR; TCRdb holds only in-frame clones, not every one. The sample includes some 66,000 clones, 82% of them seen just once. Material for sequencing was peripheral blood. These TCRs come from a man aged 55 to 70 with acute or convalescent COVID-19. The CDR3 runs from the conserved cysteine through the conserved F or W. Fields, in order: J gene, D gene, clone size, V gene, CDR3 DNA, CDR3 protein. A D gene is named only where the DNA matches it firmly. Where a row states a size, it is once, few, many or the class of an expanded clone; other rows omit it.

j_gene: TRBJ1-4
d_gene: NA
abundance: NA
v_gene: TRBV19
CDR3nt: TGTGCCAGTAGAGGGGGGGGCAGAGAAAAACTGTTTTTT
CDR3aa: CASRGGGREKLFF

j_gene: TRBJ1-1
d_gene: NA
abundance: NA
v_gene: TRBV5-1
CDR3nt: TGCGCCAGCAGTTCGGTCGAGGGCACTGAAGCTTTCTTT
CDR3aa: CASSSVEGTEAFF

j_gene: TRBJ2-5
d_gene: NA
abundance: NA
v_gene: TRBV7-2
CDR3nt: TGTGCCAGTTCCGGGACATTCCAAGAGACCCAGTACTTC
CDR3aa: CASSGTFQETQYF

j_gene: TRBJ1-6
d_gene: NA
abundance: NA
v_gene: TRBV6-5
CDR3nt: TGTGCCAGCAGGGGGCAGGCCTATAATTCACCCCTCCACTTT
CDR3aa: CASRGQAYNSPLHF

j_gene: TRBJ2-5
d_gene: TRBD1
abundance: NA
v_gene: TRBV11-2
CDR3nt: TGTGCCAGCAGCCGAAACAGGGAAGGGGGCGAGACCCAGTACTTC
CDR3aa: CASSRNREGGETQYF

j_gene: TRBJ1-6
d_gene: TRBD1
abundance: NA
v_gene: TRBV6-5
CDR3nt: TGTGCCATCAAGCGACAGGGTAAAAATTCACCCCTCCACTTT
CDR3aa: CAIKRQGKNSPLHF

j_gene: TRBJ2-1
d_gene: NA
abundance: NA
v_gene: TRBV27
CDR3nt: TGTGCCAGCAGTTTATTAGGGAGCTCCTACAATGAGCAGTTCTTC
CDR3aa: CASSLLGSSYNEQFF

j_gene: TRBJ2-1
d_gene: NA
abundance: few
v_gene: TRBV6-5
CDR3nt: TGTGCCAGCAGCTCCCCCTCTAGAGGTGAGCAGTTCTTC
CDR3aa: CASSSPSRGEQFF

j_gene: TRBJ2-5
d_gene: NA
abundance: NA
v_gene: TRBV6-6
CDR3nt: TGTGCCAGCAGTTACGGGGGCTATGAGGGGACCCAGTACTTC
CDR3aa: CASSYGGYEGTQYF

j_gene: TRBJ1-5
d_gene: NA
abundance: NA
v_gene: TRBV6-2/TRBV6-3
CDR3nt: TGTGCCAGCAGTTACTCGGACAGCTATTATCAGCCCCAGCATTTT
CDR3aa: CASSYSDSYYQPQHF

j_gene: TRBJ2-5
d_gene: TRBD2
abundance: NA
v_gene: TRBV24-1
CDR3nt: TGTGCCACCAGTGAGGGGACTAGCGGGGCCCGGCCCCAGTACTTC
CDR3aa: CATSEGTSGARPQYF

j_gene: TRBJ2-3
d_gene: NA
abundance: NA
v_gene: TRBV6-2/TRBV6-3
CDR3nt: TGTGCCAGCAGTTACCGACTAGGGTCAGATACGCAGTATTTT
CDR3aa: CASSYRLGSDTQYF

j_gene: TRBJ1-1
d_gene: TRBD1
abundance: NA
v_gene: TRBV9
CDR3nt: TGTGCCAGCAGCCCTCGACAGGGACCCCGTATGAACACTGAAGCTTTCTTT
CDR3aa: CASSPRQGPRMNTEAFF

j_gene: TRBJ1-1
d_gene: NA
abundance: NA
v_gene: TRBV19
CDR3nt: TGTGCCAGTAGTATAGACGACAGTTGGGCCACTGAAGCTTTCTTT
CDR3aa: CASSIDDSWATEAFF

j_gene: TRBJ1-2
d_gene: TRBD1
abundance: NA
v_gene: TRBV3-1/TRBV3-2
CDR3nt: TGTGCCAGCAGCCCGACAGGGAACTATGGCTACACCTTC
CDR3aa: CASSPTGNYGYTF

j_gene: TRBJ1-2
d_gene: NA
abundance: NA
v_gene: TRBV6-5
CDR3nt: TGTGCCAGCAGACAGGGACCTGGCTACACCTTC
CDR3aa: CASRQGPGYTF

j_gene: TRBJ2-5
d_gene: TRBD2
abundance: NA
v_gene: TRBV2
CDR3nt: TGTGCCAGCACTTGGACTAGCGGAGTGGAGACCCAGTACTTC
CDR3aa: CASTWTSGVETQYF

j_gene: TRBJ2-3
d_gene: TRBD2
abundance: NA
v_gene: TRBV7-2
CDR3nt: TGTGCCAGCAGCTTGGCGGAACTAGCGGACACAGATACGCAGTATTTT
CDR3aa: CASSLAELADTDTQYF

j_gene: TRBJ2-3
d_gene: NA
abundance: NA
v_gene: TRBV11-3
CDR3nt: TGTGCCAGCAGCCCGGGGAGCACAGATACGCAGTATTTT
CDR3aa: CASSPGSTDTQYF

j_gene: TRBJ1-5
d_gene: NA
abundance: NA
v_gene: TRBV11-2
CDR3nt: TGTGCCAGCAGCTTAGGGTTAGATCAGCCCCAGCATTTT
CDR3aa: CASSLGLDQPQHF

j_gene: TRBJ1-4
d_gene: NA
abundance: NA
v_gene: TRBV30
CDR3nt: TGTGCCTGGAGCCTGGGACACCTGACAAATGAAAAACTGTTTTTT
CDR3aa: CAWSLGHLTNEKLFF

j_gene: TRBJ1-1
d_gene: TRBD1
abundance: once
v_gene: TRBV7-2
CDR3nt: TGTGCCAGCAGGGGCCGTCAAGGGGGCGCCGGCACTGAAGCTTTCTTT
CDR3aa: CASRGRQGGAGTEAFF